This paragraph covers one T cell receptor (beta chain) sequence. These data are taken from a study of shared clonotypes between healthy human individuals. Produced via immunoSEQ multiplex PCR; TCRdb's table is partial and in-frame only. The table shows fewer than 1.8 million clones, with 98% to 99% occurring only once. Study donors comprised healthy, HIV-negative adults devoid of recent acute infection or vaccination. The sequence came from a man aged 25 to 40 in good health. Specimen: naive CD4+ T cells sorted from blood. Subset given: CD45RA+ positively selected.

CDR3 nucleotides: TGTGCCAGCAGTATTAAGGCCTTCGGGACCGGGGAGCTGTTTTTT. Amino acid sequence: CASSIKAFGTGELFF. The gene calls are TRBV6-6 and TRBJ2-2; D not resolved. The CDR3 length is 15 residues. Germline values: CDR1 MNHNY, CDR2 SVGAGI (reference sequence). V was pared by 5 bases and J by 5 bases, with 15 bases between.